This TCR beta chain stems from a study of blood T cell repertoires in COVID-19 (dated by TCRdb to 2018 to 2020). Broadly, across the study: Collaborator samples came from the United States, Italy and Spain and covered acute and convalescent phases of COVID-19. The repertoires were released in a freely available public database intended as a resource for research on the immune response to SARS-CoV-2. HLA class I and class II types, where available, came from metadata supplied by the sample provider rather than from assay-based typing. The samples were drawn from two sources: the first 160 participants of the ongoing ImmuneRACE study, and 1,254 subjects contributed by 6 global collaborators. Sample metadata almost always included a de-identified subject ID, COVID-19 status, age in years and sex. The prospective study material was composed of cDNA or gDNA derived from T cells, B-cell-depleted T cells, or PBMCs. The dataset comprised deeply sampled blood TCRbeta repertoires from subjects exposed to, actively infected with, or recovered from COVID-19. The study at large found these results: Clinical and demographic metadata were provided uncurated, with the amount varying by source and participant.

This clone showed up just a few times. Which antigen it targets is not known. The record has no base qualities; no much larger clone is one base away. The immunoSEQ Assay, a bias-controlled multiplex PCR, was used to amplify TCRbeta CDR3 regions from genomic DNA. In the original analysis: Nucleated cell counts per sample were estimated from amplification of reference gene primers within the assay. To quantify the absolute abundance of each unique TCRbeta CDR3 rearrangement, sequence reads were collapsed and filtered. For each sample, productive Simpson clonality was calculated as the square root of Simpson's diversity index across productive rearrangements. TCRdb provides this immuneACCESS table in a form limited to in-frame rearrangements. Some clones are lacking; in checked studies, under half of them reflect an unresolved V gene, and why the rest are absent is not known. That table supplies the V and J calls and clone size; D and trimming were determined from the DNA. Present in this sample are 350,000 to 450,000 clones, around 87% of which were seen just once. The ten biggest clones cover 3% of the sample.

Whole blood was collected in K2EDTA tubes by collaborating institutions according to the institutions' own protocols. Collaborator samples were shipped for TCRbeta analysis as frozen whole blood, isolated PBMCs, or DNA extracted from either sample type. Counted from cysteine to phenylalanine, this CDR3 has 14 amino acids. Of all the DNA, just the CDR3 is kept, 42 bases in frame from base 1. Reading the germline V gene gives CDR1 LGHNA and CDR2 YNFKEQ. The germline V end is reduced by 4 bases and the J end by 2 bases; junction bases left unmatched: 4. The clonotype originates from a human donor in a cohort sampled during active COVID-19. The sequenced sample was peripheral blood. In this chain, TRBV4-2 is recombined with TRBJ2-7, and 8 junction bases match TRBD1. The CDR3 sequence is CASSLDRVAYEQYF. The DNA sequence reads TGTGCCAGCAGCCTGGACAGGGTGGCCTACGAGCAGTACTTC.